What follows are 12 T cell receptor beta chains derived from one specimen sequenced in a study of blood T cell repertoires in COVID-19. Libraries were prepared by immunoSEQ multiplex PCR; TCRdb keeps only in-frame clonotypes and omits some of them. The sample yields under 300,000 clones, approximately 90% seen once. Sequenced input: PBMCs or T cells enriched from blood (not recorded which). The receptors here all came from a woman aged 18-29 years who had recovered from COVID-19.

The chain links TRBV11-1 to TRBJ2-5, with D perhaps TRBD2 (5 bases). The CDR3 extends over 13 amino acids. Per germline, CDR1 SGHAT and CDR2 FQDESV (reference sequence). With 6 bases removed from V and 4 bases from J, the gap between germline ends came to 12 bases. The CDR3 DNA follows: TGTGCCAGCAGGAGGGTTCTAGGAGAGACCCAGTACTTC. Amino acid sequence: CASRRVLGETQYF.

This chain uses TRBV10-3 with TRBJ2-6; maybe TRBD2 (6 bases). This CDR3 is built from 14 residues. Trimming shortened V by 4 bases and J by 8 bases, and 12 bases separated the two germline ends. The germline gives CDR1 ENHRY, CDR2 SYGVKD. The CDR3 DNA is TGTGCCATCAGTGCAAACGGGAGTCCCAACGTCCTGACTTTC. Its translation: CAISANGSPNVLTF.

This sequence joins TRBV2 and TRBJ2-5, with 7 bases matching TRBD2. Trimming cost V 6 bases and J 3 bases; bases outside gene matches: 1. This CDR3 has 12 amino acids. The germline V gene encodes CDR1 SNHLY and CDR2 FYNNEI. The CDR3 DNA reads TGTGCCAGCAGGGGGACTAAAGAGACCCAGTACTTC. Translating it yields CASRGTKETQYF.

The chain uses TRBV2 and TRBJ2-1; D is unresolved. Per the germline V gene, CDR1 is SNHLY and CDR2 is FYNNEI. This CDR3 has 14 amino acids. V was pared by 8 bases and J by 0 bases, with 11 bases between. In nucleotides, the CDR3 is TGTGCCAGCGCCTACCTTCGCTCCTACAATGAGCAGTTCTTC. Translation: CASAYLRSYNEQFF.

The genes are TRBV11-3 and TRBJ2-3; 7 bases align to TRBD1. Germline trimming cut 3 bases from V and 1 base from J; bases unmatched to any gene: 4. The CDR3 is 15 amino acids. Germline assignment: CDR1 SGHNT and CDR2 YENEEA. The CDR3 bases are TGTGCCAGCAGCTTGACAGGGCTAGGCACAGATACGCAGTATTTT. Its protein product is CASSLTGLGTDTQYF.

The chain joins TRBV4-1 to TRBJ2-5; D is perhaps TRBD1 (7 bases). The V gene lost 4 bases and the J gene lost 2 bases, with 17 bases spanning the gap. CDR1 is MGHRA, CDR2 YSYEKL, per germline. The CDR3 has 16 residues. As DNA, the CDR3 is TGCGCCAGCAGCCCCTCCTCAGGGGGGAGGCAAGAGACCCAGTACTTC. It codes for CASSPSSGGRQETQYF.

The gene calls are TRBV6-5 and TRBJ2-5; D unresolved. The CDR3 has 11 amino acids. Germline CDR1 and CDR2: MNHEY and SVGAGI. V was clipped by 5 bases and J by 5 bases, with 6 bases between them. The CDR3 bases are TGTGCCAGCAGTCTACTGGAGACCCAGTACTTC. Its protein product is CASSLLETQYF.

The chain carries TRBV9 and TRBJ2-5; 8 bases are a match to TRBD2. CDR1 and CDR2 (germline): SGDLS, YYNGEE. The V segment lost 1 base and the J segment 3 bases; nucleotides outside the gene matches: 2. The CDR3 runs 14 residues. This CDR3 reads CASSVFGGEETQYF. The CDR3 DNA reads TGTGCCAGCAGCGTATTCGGGGGGGAAGAGACCCAGTACTTC. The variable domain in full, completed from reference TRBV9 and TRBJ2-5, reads DSGVTQTPKHLITATGQRVTLRCSPRSGDLSVYWYQQSLDQGLQFLIQYYNGEERAKGNILERFSAQQFPDLHSELNLSSLELGDSALYFCASSVFGGEETQYFGPGTRLLVL.

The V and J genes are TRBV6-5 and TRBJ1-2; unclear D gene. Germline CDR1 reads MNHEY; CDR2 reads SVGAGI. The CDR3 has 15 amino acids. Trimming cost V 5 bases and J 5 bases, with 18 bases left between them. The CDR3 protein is CASSNRNRGIYGYTF. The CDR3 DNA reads TGTGCCAGCAGTAATCGAAACAGAGGGATTTATGGCTACACCTTC.

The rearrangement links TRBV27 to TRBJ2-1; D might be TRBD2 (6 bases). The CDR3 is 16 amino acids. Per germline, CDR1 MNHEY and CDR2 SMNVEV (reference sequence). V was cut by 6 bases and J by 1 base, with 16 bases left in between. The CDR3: CASSSSGGFSYNEQFF. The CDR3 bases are TGTGCCAGCAGCTCCAGCGGAGGGTTTTCCTACAATGAGCAGTTCTTC.

CDR3 DNA: TGCAGCGTCGGGGGGTCTCTGGGTACTGAAGCTTTCTTT. Amino acids: CSVGGSLGTEAFF. This chain links TRBV29-1 with TRBJ1-1; TRBD1 might be the D (5 bases). Between the trimmed V and J ends, which lost 6 bases and 5 bases, there was a span of 16 bases. The CDR3 has 13 residues. CDR1 is SQVTM and CDR2 is ANQGSEA in the germline V gene.

The CDR3 DNA sequence: TGTGCCAGCAGTTCGATCCTAGGCTATGGCTACACCTTC. Its translation: CASSSILGYGYTF. The chain combines TRBV28 with TRBJ1-2; D is ambiguous. Germline CDR1 reads MDHEN; CDR2 reads SYDVKM. Trimming took off 4 bases at V and 4 bases at J, with 10 bases between the two ends. This CDR3 has 13 amino acids.